Listed here are 23 T cell receptor beta chains from one sample, sequenced in a study of somatic mutations in cytotoxic T cells in rheumatoid arthritis (dated by TCRdb to the late 2010s). Library generation was performed with the immunoSEQ multiplex PCR assay. TCRdb carries this immuneACCESS record with in-frame sequences only. Its versions omit some clonotypes, under half of them owing to an unresolved V gene in the studies checked, with the rest unexplained. The sample table shows tens of thousands of clones, and roughly 80% are seen once. The leading ten clones occupy approximately 3.8% of the sample. Sequenced sample: CD8+ T cells sorted from blood. Receptors were obtained from an adult with rheumatoid arthritis.

V gene TRBV9 combines with J gene TRBJ1-3; no definite D call. The CDR3 runs 15 residues. Deletions cut 4 bases from V and 4 bases from J, with 15 bases between. Germline V gene lookup returns CDR1 SGDLS and CDR2 YYNGEE. This chain's CDR3 is CASSPRTSAGNTIYF. The CDR3 nucleotides are TGTGCCAGCAGCCCCCGGACTTCGGCGGGAAACACCATATATTTT.

The chain combines TRBV19 with TRBJ2-4; D unclear. Trimming pared 4 bases from V and 5 bases from J, leaving 12 bases between. Germline V gives CDR1 LNHDA, CDR2 SQIVND (reference sequence). CDR3 length equals 14 residues. The CDR3 spells CASSNPGGENIQYF. CDR3 DNA: TGTGCCAGTAGTAACCCTGGTGGGGAAAACATTCAGTACTTC.

The chain has TRBV5-1 and TRBJ2-1; 10 bases line up with TRBD2. Germline values: CDR1 SGHRS, CDR2 YFSETQ. This CDR3 has 15 residues. Trimming at V came to 0 bases and at J to 7 bases, leaving 4 bases not matched to a gene. CDR3 in DNA: TGCGCCAGCAGCTTGGCGTTAGCGGGGGGAAATGAGCAGTTCTTC. Its protein product is CASSLALAGGNEQFF.

This clone appeared once. The CDR3 nucleotides are TGTGCCACCAGCAGAGAAGTGGGCGGGGGGAGCGGGACCCAGTACTTC. Protein: CATSREVGGGSGTQYF. J is TRBJ2-5 and V is TRBV15; 8 bases agree with TRBD2. The V gene end was trimmed by 0 bases and the J gene end by 7 bases; junction bases not matched to a gene: 10. The CDR3 covers 16 residues. Germline CDR1 is LNHNV and CDR2 is YYDKDF (reference sequence).

This sequence joins TRBV27 and TRBJ1-4, with TRBD1 matching 8 bases. CDR1 MNHEY and CDR2 SMNVEV come from the germline V gene (reference sequence). This CDR3 comprises 12 residues. Losses at the gene ends were 1 base for V and 12 bases for J; bases not matched to a gene: 1. The CDR3 coding sequence is TGTGCCAGCAGTTTATTGGGACAGGAACTGTTTTTT. It encodes CASSLLGQELFF.

This clone appeared a few times. V gene TRBV11-2 combines with J gene TRBJ2-1, with TRBD2 as a possible D gene (7 bases). Deletions cut 3 bases from V and 5 bases from J, with 14 bases between. Germline V gives CDR1 SGHAT, CDR2 FQNNGV. This CDR3 region has 15 residues. DNA of the CDR3: TGTGCCAGCAGCTTCCACCGGGGGGCTGACAATGAGCAGTTCTTC. Amino acids: CASSFHRGADNEQFF.

The CDR3 DNA reads TGCGCCAGCAGCCAAGAATTGCCGGTAGGGGTCTATGGCTACACCTTC. It is translated as CASSQELPVGVYGYTF. The V and J genes are TRBV4-3 and TRBJ1-2; D may be TRBD1 (5 bases). CDR3 length equals 16 residues. Germline lookup yields CDR1 LGHNA and CDR2 YSLEER. V was shortened by 0 bases and J by 4 bases, with 15 bases between the two germline ends.

This chain uses TRBV5-5 with TRBJ1-5, with a tentative D call TRBD1 (5 bases). Germline-derived CDR1 and CDR2 are SGHKS and YYEKEE (reference sequence). V dropped 6 bases and J dropped 1 base, with 17 bases sitting between them. The CDR3 sequence is 16 residues long. DNA for the CDR3: TGTGCCAGCACCCAACAATGGGGGGGGAGCAATCAGCCCCAGCATTTT. Encoded protein: CASTQQWGGSNQPQHF.

This chain uses TRBV7-9 with TRBJ1-4, with D perhaps matching TRBD1 (6 bases). Germline V gene lookup returns CDR1 SEHNR and CDR2 FQNEAQ (reference sequence). Trimming took 2 bases from V and 2 from J, leaving 12 bases between them. The CDR3 loop spans 16 amino acids. The CDR3: CASSLNGRGTNEKLFF. Here the CDR3 DNA reads TGTGCCAGCAGCTTAAATGGCAGGGGTACTAATGAAAAACTGTTTTTT.

The chain joins TRBV5-4 to TRBJ1-2; a possible D gene is TRBD1 (5 bases). CDR1 and CDR2 from the germline V gene are SGHNT and YYREEE (reference sequence). CDR3 length: 11 amino acids. With 4 bases removed from V and 8 bases from J, the gap between germline ends came to 9 bases. The CDR3 reads CASSLWGGYTF. The CDR3 nucleotides are TGTGCCAGCAGCCTGTGGGGCGGCTACACCTTC.

This chain links TRBV6-5 with TRBJ1-1; D is unclear. This CDR3 is built from 13 residues. The ends were cut back, 3 bases at V and 3 bases at J, with 8 bases in the middle. The germline gives CDR1 MNHEY, CDR2 SVGAGI. DNA of the CDR3: TGTGCCAGCAGTTATTTGCCGTACACTGAAGCTTTCTTT. Translating gives CASSYLPYTEAFF.

The chain uses TRBV7-8 and TRBJ2-3; 10 positions agree with TRBD1. The CDR3 runs to 17 residues. Germline V gene lookup returns CDR1 SGHVS and CDR2 FQNEAQ. V was pared by 2 bases and J by 6 bases, with 11 bases of the junction left unmatched. CDR3 in DNA: TGTGCCAGCAGCTTACGGTTCGAGCGGGGACAGGGGGATACGCAGTATTTT. Encoded protein: CASSLRFERGQGDTQYF.

Within the sample, this clone is medium-sized. This chain connects TRBV7-2 to TRBJ1-6; D gene unclear. This CDR3 has 16 residues. Germline V gene sequence: CDR1 SGHTA, CDR2 FQGNSA. V shed 2 bases and J shed 0 bases, with 8 bases lying between them. As DNA, the CDR3 is TGTGCCAGCAGCTTAAAGGGAGACTCCTATAATTCACCCCTCCACTTT. Its translation: CASSLKGDSYNSPLHF. The full variable domain, rest sourced from reference TRBV7-2 and TRBJ1-6, is GAGVSQSPSNKVTEKGKDVELRCDPISGHTALYWYRQSLGQGLEFLIYFQGNSAPDKSGLPSDRFSAERTGGSVSTLTIQRTQQEDSAVYLCASSLKGDSYNSPLHFGNGTRLTVT.

In this sample, this clone turned up a few times. The chain combines TRBV6-6 with TRBJ1-5; D not resolved. Germline CDR1 reads MNHNY; CDR2 reads SVGAGI (reference sequence). The CDR3 has 14 amino acids. V shed 0 bases and J shed 2 bases, with 5 bases lying between them. The CDR3: CASSYSAGNQPQHF. CDR3 coding DNA: TGTGCCAGCAGTTACTCCGCCGGCAATCAGCCCCAGCATTTT.

The V and J genes are TRBV19 and TRBJ2-1; a possible D gene is TRBD1 (5 bases). V lost 7 bases and J lost 4, with 17 bases in between. The CDR3 contains 15 residues. Germline V lookup: CDR1 LNHDA, CDR2 SQIVND (reference sequence). The CDR3, as DNA: TGTGCCAGTATCCCTGAGGTGGGGCTTTACAATGAGCAGTTCTTC. Protein sequence: CASIPEVGLYNEQFF. The complete variable domain, with remaining parts taken from reference TRBV19 and TRBJ2-1, reads DGGITQSPKYLFRKEGQNVTLSCEQNLNHDAMYWYRQDPGQGLRLIYYSQIVNDFQKGDIAEGYSVSREKKESFPLTVTSAQKNPTAFYLCASIPEVGLYNEQFFGPGTRLTVL.

In DNA, the CDR3 is TGCGCCAGCAGCCAAGGGATTAGCACAGATACGCAGTATTTT. Residues: CASSQGISTDTQYF. This sequence joins TRBV4-3 and TRBJ2-3; D gene ambiguous. Per the germline V gene, CDR1 is LGHNA and CDR2 is YSLEER. V was pared by 1 base and J by 0 bases, with 5 bases between. The CDR3 sequence is 14 residues long.

This chain connects TRBV2 to TRBJ1-2; D not resolved. The V end was cut by 9 bases, the J end by 1 base, with 15 bases between. CDR3 length equals 14 residues. In germline, CDR1 is SNHLY, CDR2 FYNNEI. CDR3 bases: TGTGCCAGGACCTCTCCCACAGATAACTATGGCTACACCTTC. Encoded protein: CARTSPTDNYGYTF. Complete variable domain (other parts from reference TRBV2 and TRBJ1-2): EPEVTQTPSHQVTQMGQEVILRCVPISNHLYFYWYRQILGQKVEFLVSFYNNEISEKSEIFDDQFSVERPDGSNFTLKIRSTKLEDSAMYFCARTSPTDNYGYTFGSGTRLTVV.

V usage is TRBV5-5 and J usage is TRBJ1-3; the D gene is possibly TRBD1 (6 bases). Germline V lookup: CDR1 SGHKS, CDR2 YYEKEE (reference sequence). Deletions cut 4 bases from V and 4 bases from J, with 15 bases between. This CDR3 is built from 15 residues. This CDR3 reads CASSATTGPGNTIYF. CDR3 nucleotide sequence: TGTGCCAGCAGCGCAACAACAGGGCCGGGAAACACCATATATTTT.

V is TRBV7-2 and J is TRBJ2-3, with D unresolved. The CDR3 loop spans 12 amino acids. Trimming removed 4 bases from V and 1 base from J, with 3 bases in between. CDR1 SGHTA and CDR2 FQGNSA come from the germline V gene. CDR3 nucleotides: TGTGCCAGCAGCTACCGCACAGATACGCAGTATTTT. Its translation is CASSYRTDTQYF.

The rearrangement links TRBV19 to TRBJ1-5; the D is unclear. CDR1 is LNHDA and CDR2 is SQIVND in the germline V gene (reference sequence). The CDR3 has 14 residues. Trimming removed 2 bases from V and 3 bases from J, with 8 bases in between. The CDR3 spells CASSIMVSNQPQHF. CDR3 coding DNA: TGTGCCAGTAGTATAATGGTTTCCAATCAGCCCCAGCATTTT.

The chain employs TRBV28 and TRBJ1-5, with TRBD1 as a possible D gene (6 bases). Looked up from germline, CDR1 is MDHEN and CDR2 is SYDVKM. The CDR3 runs to 14 residues. V was cut by 3 bases and J by 7 bases, with 13 bases left in between. The CDR3 loop is CASSFTQGLQPQHF. CDR3 coding DNA: TGTGCCAGCAGTTTCACACAGGGTTTACAGCCCCAGCATTTT.

The genes are TRBV12-1 and TRBJ1-6; TRBD1 was called by the table and not checked on the DNA. TRBV12-1 is a pseudogene locus. There are 18 residues in the CDR3. The CDR3 loop is CASSFGTGFNSYNSPLHF. CDR3 nucleotide sequence: TGTGCCAGCAGCTTCGGGACAGGCTTTAACTCCTATAATTCACCCCTCCACTTT.

The chain joins TRBV10-3 to TRBJ2-3; D is perhaps TRBD1 (7 bases). Germline lookup yields CDR1 ENHRY and CDR2 SYGVKD. The CDR3 extends over 16 amino acids. V was shortened by 3 bases and J by 4 bases, with 17 bases between the two germline ends. For the CDR3, the DNA is TGTGCCATCAGTGAAGGCGGAGGGGGCCCCGCAGATACGCAGTATTTT. Translation gives CAISEGGGGPADTQYF.